One sample yielded the 11 T cell receptor beta chains listed below, sequenced in a study of OX40 agonist ivuxolimab in advanced cancers. The method was immunoSEQ multiplex PCR; TCRdb's version includes in-frame clones alone and lacks a portion of them. Among approximately 70,000 clones listed, 77% were seen once. The sample here was CD4+ or CD8+ T cells sorted from blood, taken in a trial of the OX40 agonist ivuxolimab. The receptor set was obtained from an adult with an advanced solid tumor such as melanoma, head and neck, liver or kidney cancer.

The chain links TRBV11-2 to TRBJ1-2, with no clear D. V shed 5 bases and J shed 5 bases, with 6 bases lying between them. This CDR3 region has 11 residues. Per the germline V gene, CDR1 is SGHAT and CDR2 is FQNNGV. CDR3 nucleotides: TGTGCCAGCAGCAGTCATTATGGCTACACCTTC. Translation: CASSSHYGYTF.

This rearrangement joins TRBV19 to TRBJ2-5; 10 bases line up with TRBD2. Germline assignment: CDR1 LNHDA and CDR2 SQIVND (reference sequence). The V segment lost 9 bases and the J segment 7 bases; nucleotides outside the gene matches: 8. CDR3 size: 13 residues. The CDR3 DNA reads TGTGCCAGACCACTAGCGGGGACAGGGACCCAGTACTTC. This sequence encodes CARPLAGTGTQYF. The whole variable domain, remainder taken from reference TRBV19 and TRBJ2-5, is DGGITQSPKYLFRKEGQNVTLSCEQNLNHDAMYWYRQDPGQGLRLIYYSQIVNDFQKGDIAEGYSVSREKKESFPLTVTSAQKNPTAFYLCARPLAGTGTQYFGPGTRLLVL.

The genes are TRBV19 and TRBJ1-1, with 7 bases fitting TRBD1. CDR3 length: 16 residues. V was pared by 3 bases and J by 1 base, with 8 bases of the junction left unmatched. Looked up from germline, CDR1 is LNHDA and CDR2 is SQIVND (reference sequence). Here the CDR3 reads CASSMDRPGGNTEAFF. CDR3 bases: TGTGCCAGTAGTATGGACAGGCCGGGGGGGAACACTGAAGCTTTCTTT. Full variable domain (remainder filled in from reference TRBV19 and TRBJ1-1): DGGITQSPKYLFRKEGQNVTLSCEQNLNHDAMYWYRQDPGQGLRLIYYSQIVNDFQKGDIAEGYSVSREKKESFPLTVTSAQKNPTAFYLCASSMDRPGGNTEAFFGQGTRLTVV.

The gene calls are TRBV6-6 and TRBJ1-4; D is uncertain. Per germline, CDR1 MNHNY and CDR2 SVGAGI (reference sequence). Trimming removed 0 bases from V and 8 bases from J, with 4 bases in between. The CDR3 has 12 residues. CDR3 sequence (DNA): TGTGCCAGCAGTTACTCGGGGGAAAAACTGTTTTTT. This gives the protein CASSYSGEKLFF.

The chain uses TRBV28 and TRBJ1-2; D is uncertain. The germline CDR1 and CDR2 sequences are MDHEN and SYDVKM. V gave up 1 base and J gave up 6 bases, with 3 bases separating them. The CDR3 length is 11 residues. This CDR3 reads CASSLLDGYTF. DNA of the CDR3: TGTGCCAGCAGTTTATTAGATGGCTACACCTTC.

The chain joins TRBV5-1 to TRBJ2-1, with D possibly matching TRBD1 (6 bases). The CDR3 has 16 residues. Per germline, CDR1 SGHRS and CDR2 YFSETQ. The germline V and J ends were trimmed by 5 bases and 5 bases, with 20 bases remaining between them. The CDR3 loop is CASSKIAGQTDNEQFF. CDR3 in DNA: TGCGCCAGCAGTAAAATTGCAGGACAGACGGACAATGAGCAGTTCTTC.

This chain links TRBV5-1 with TRBJ2-7; 7 positions agree with TRBD1. The CDR3 has 15 residues. Germline values: CDR1 SGHRS, CDR2 YFSETQ. The junction had 6 bases not matched to a gene; V was cut back by 0 bases and J by 3 bases. CDR3 nucleotide sequence: TGCGCCAGCAGCTTGGCCCCGGGACAGATCTACGAGCAGTACTTC. Its translation is CASSLAPGQIYEQYF.

The chain carries TRBV14 and TRBJ2-3, with no clear D. The V end was cut by 1 base, the J end by 7 bases, with 6 bases between. Germline V gives CDR1 SGHDN, CDR2 FVKESK. The CDR3 is 12 residues long. For the CDR3, the DNA is TGTGCCAGCAGCCAAGCGCATTATACGCAGTATTTT. This sequence encodes CASSQAHYTQYF.

The chain has TRBV9 and TRBJ2-5; the match to TRBD2 covers 11 bases. This CDR3 is built from 16 residues. Trimming cost V 0 bases and J 2 bases; bases outside gene matches: 3. Germline CDR1 reads SGDLS; CDR2 reads YYNGEE. CDR3 residues: CASSVAIAGGQETQYF. DNA for the CDR3: TGTGCCAGCAGCGTAGCAATAGCGGGGGGGCAAGAGACCCAGTACTTC. Full variable domain (rest looked up from reference TRBV9 and TRBJ2-5): DSGVTQTPKHLITATGQRVTLRCSPRSGDLSVYWYQQSLDQGLQFLIQYYNGEERAKGNILERFSAQQFPDLHSELNLSSLELGDSALYFCASSVAIAGGQETQYFGPGTRLLVL.

The chain recombines TRBV14 with TRBJ2-3, with 7 bases matching TRBD1. The junction had 7 bases not matched to a gene; V was cut back by 4 bases and J by 6 bases. Looked up from germline, CDR1 is SGHDN and CDR2 is FVKESK. This CDR3 contains 14 residues. CDR3 amino acids: CASSRDRVMDTQYF. The CDR3 nucleotides are TGTGCCAGCAGCCGAGACAGGGTAATGGATACGCAGTATTTT.

The V and J genes are TRBV28 and TRBJ1-1, with D possibly TRBD1 on 5 matching bases. V lost 9 bases to trimming and J lost 4 bases, with 12 bases between them. The CDR3 is 12 amino acids. Germline CDR1 MDHEN, CDR2 SYDVKM. CDR3 in amino acids: CASSDSFTEAFF. CDR3 coding DNA: TGTGCCAGTAGTGACAGTTTCACTGAAGCTTTCTTT.